This record concerns one T cell receptor beta chain sequence. All of the isolated RNA was reverse transcribed, so expressed TCRB transcripts were sequenced. The assay was immunoSEQ multiplex PCR, and TCRdb's table has in-frame clones only and misses some. The table has 220,000 or so clones, 68% seen once. These data are taken from a study of beta chain features in type 1 diabetes. V was cut by 7 bases and J by 2 bases, with 15 bases left in between. Germline CDR1 and CDR2: MDHEN and SYDVKM. The CDR3 sequence is 14 residues long. The chain recombines TRBV28 with TRBJ2-7; TRBD1 might be the D (7 bases). The receptor comes from a man younger than 45 in good health. The sequenced sample was naive CD4+ T cells from blood. CDR3 residues: CASKGGTEAYEQYF. The CDR3 coding sequence is TGTGCCAGCAAAGGGGGGACAGAGGCCTACGAGCAGTACTTC.